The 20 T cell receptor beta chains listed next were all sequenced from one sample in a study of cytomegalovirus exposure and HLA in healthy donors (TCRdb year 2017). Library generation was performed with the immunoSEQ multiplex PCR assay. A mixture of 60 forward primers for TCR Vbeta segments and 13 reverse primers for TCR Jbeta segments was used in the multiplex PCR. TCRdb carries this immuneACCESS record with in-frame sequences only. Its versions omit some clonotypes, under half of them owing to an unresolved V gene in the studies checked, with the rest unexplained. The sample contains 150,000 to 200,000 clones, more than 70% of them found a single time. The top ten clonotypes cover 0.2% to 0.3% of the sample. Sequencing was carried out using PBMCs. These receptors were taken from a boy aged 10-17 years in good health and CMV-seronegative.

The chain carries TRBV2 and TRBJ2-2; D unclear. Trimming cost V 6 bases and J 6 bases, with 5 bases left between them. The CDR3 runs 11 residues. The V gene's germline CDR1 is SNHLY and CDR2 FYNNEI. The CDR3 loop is CASRVAGELFF. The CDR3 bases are TGTGCCAGCAGGGTAGCCGGGGAGCTGTTTTTT.

In DNA form, the CDR3 reads TGTGCCTCTTGGAACACAGGGATCTCTGAAGCTTTCTTT. Translated, it gives CASWNTGISEAFF. The chain employs TRBV13 and TRBJ1-1; D may be TRBD1 (6 bases). V lost 11 bases to trimming and J lost 6 bases, with 19 bases between them. The CDR3 has 13 residues. Germline CDR1 reads PRHDT; CDR2 reads FYEKMQ (reference sequence).

CDR3 loop: CASSPSFTAGDYGYTF. CDR3 in DNA: TGTGCCAGCTCACCAAGTTTTACCGCCGGAGACTATGGCTACACCTTC. The rearrangement joins TRBV18 to TRBJ1-2; D is ambiguous. CDR1 is KGHSH, CDR2 LQKENI, per germline. This CDR3 has 16 amino acids. Trimming took 2 bases from V and 3 from J, leaving 16 bases between them. The full variable domain, with the rest looked up from reference TRBV18 and TRBJ1-2, is NAGVMQNPRHLVRRRGQEARLRCSPMKGHSHVYWYRQLPEEGLKFMVYLQKENIIDESGMPKERFSAEFPKEGPSILRIQQVVRGDSAAYFCASSPSFTAGDYGYTFGSGTRLTVV.

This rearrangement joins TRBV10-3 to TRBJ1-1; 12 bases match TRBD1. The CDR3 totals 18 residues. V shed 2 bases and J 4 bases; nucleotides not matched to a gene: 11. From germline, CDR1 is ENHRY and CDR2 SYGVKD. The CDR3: CAISEGWDRGLSVTEAFF. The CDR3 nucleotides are TGTGCCATCAGTGAGGGGTGGGACAGGGGGCTCTCGGTCACTGAAGCTTTCTTT.

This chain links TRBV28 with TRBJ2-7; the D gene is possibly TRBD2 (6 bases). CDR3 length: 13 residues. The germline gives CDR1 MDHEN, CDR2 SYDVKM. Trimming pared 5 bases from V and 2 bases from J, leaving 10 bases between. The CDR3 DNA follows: TGTGCCAGCAGTAGTGGGGGGACCTACGAGCAGTACTTC. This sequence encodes CASSSGGTYEQYF.

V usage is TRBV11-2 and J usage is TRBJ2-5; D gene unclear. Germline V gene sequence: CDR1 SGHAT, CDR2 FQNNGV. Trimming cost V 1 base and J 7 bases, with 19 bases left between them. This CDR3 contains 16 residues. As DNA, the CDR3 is TGTGCCAGCAGCTTAGTTATTTCATTGTCAGCAGGGACCCAGTACTTC. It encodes CASSLVISLSAGTQYF. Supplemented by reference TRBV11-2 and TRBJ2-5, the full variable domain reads EAGVAQSPRYKIIEKRQSVAFWCNPISGHATLYWYQQILGQGPKLLIQFQNNGVVDDSQLPKDRFSAERLKGVDSTLKIQPAKLEDSAVYLCASSLVISLSAGTQYFGPGTRLLVL.

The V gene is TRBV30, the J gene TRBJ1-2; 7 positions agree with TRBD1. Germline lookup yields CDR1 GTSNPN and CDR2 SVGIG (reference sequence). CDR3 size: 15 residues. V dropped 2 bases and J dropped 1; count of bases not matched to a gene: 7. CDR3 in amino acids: CAWSITGARNYGYTF. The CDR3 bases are TGTGCCTGGAGTATTACAGGGGCCCGTAACTATGGCTACACCTTC.

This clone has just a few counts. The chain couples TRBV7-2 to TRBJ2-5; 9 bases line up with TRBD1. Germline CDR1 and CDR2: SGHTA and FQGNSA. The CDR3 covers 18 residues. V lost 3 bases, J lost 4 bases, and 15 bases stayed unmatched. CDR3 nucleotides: TGTGCCAGCAGCTTGAGGACCGTCCAAGGGGACAGGGCAGAGACCCAGTACTTC. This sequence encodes CASSLRTVQGDRAETQYF.

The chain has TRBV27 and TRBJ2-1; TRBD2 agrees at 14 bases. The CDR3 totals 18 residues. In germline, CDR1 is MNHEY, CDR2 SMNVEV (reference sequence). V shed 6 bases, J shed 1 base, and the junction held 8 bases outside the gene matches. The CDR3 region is CASRGLAGVPGSYNEQFF. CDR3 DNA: TGTGCCAGCAGGGGACTAGCGGGAGTCCCTGGTTCCTACAATGAGCAGTTCTTC.

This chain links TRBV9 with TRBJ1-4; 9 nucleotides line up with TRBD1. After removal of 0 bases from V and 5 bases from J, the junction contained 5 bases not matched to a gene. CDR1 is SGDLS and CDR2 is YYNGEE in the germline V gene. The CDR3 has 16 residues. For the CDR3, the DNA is TGTGCCAGCAGCGTAGGTTTACAGGGGGCCAATGAAAAACTGTTTTTT. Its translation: CASSVGLQGANEKLFF.

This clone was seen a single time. The DNA for the CDR3 is TGTGCCAGCAGCCGACAGTCGGACAGGGGTGCTTATGGCTACACCTTC. Its protein product is CASSRQSDRGAYGYTF. The chain combines TRBV7-8 with TRBJ1-2, with 9 nucleotides matching TRBD1. The CDR3 sequence is 16 residues long. After removal of 5 bases from V and 5 bases from J, the junction contained 12 bases not matched to a gene. The germline CDR1 and CDR2 sequences are SGHVS and FQNEAQ.

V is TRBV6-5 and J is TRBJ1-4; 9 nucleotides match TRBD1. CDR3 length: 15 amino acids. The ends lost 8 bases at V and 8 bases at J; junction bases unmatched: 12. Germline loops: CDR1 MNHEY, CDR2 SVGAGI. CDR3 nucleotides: TGTGCCAGCCTTTATTCCGGGACAGGGCAGGAAAAACTGTTTTTT. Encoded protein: CASLYSGTGQEKLFF.

CDR3 nucleotide sequence: TGTGCCAGTAGTATAGATCGGGGATCCGAGCAGTACTTC. Its translation is CASSIDRGSEQYF. V is TRBV19 and J is TRBJ2-7; TRBD2 might be the D (5 bases). The CDR3 is made up of 13 amino acids. The V gene lost 0 bases and the J gene lost 6 bases, with 9 bases spanning the gap. Germline CDR1 reads LNHDA; CDR2 reads SQIVND (reference sequence).

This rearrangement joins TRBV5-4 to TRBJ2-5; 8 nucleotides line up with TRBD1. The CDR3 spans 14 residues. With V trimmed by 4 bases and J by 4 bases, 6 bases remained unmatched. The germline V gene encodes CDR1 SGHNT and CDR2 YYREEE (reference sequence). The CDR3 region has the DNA TGTGCCAGCAGCGAGACAGGGGCGGGAGAGACCCAGTACTTC. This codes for CASSETGAGETQYF.

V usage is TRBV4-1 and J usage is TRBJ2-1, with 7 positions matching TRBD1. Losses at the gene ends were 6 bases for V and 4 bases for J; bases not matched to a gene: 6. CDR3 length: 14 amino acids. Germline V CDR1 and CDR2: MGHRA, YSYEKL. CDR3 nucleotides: TGCGCCAGCAGTCTCGGGACAGTTTACAATGAGCAGTTCTTC. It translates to CASSLGTVYNEQFF.

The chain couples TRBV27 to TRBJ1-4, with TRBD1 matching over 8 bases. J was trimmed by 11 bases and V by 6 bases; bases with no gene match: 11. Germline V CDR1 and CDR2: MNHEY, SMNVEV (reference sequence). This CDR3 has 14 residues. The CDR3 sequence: CASRVQGGAEKLFF. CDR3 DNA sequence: TGTGCCAGCAGGGTACAGGGGGGCGCGGAGAAACTGTTTTTT.

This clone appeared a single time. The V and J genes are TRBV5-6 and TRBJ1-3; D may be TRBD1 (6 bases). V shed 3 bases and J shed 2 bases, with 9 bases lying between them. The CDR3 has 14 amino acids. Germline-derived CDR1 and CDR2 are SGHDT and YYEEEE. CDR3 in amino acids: CASSYPGAGNTIYF. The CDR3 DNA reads TGTGCCAGCAGCTACCCAGGGGCTGGAAACACCATATATTTT.

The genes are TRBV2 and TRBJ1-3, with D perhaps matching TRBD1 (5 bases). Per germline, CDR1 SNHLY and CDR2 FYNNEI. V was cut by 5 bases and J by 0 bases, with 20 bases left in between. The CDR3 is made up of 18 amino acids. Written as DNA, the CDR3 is TGTGCCAGCAGTTATCCCCAGGGCAGCTTAAACTCTGGAAACACCATATATTTT. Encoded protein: CASSYPQGSLNSGNTIYF.

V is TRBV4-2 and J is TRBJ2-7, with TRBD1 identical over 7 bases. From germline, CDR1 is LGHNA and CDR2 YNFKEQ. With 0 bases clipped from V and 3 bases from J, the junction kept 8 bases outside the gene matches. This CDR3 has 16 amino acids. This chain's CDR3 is CASSQDPGTALYEQYF. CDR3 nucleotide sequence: TGTGCCAGCAGCCAAGATCCAGGGACAGCCCTCTACGAGCAGTACTTC.

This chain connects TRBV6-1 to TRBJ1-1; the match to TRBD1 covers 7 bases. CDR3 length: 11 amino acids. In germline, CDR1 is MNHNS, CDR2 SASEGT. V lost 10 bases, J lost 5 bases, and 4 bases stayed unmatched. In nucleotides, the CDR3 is TGTGCCACCGGACAGGCTACTGAAGCTTTCTTT. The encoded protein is CATGQATEAFF.